The present T cell receptor (beta chain) was sequenced within a study of blood T cells in healthy people across ages. Per the germline V gene, CDR1 is DFQATT and CDR2 is SNEGSKA (reference sequence). Trimming cost V 3 bases and J 5 bases; bases outside gene matches: 8. The CDR3 contains 14 residues. Primers used in a second PCR of about 6 to 12 cycles were a sample-barcoded 5' primer and a J-beta primer mix. TCRdb reprocessed the 5' RACE reads via MiXCR and lists one record per CDR3 protein. The table shows about 1.8 million distinct CDR3 sequences, with less than 50% occurring only once. This sequence was found in a woman aged 40 to 49 in good health. Material: blood. The V gene is TRBV20-1, the J gene TRBJ2-5; TRBD1 aligns across 8 bases. DNA of the CDR3: TGCAGTGCTAGGGATTCAGGGGGCGGGGAGACCCAGTACTTC. Residues: CSARDSGGGETQYF.